The rows below give T cell receptor beta chains drawn from one sample of a study of cytomegalovirus exposure and HLA in healthy donors. Measured with immunoSEQ multiplex PCR; TCRdb has only the in-frame clones, and not every one. This table has 250,000 to 350,000 clones, roughly 80% appearing once. Sequenced input: PBMCs. The receptor set was obtained from a girl between 2 and 10 years old in good health and CMV-seronegative. CDR3s include the opening cysteine and the closing phenylalanine or tryptophan. The D gene is left open where the match is weak. Where a row states a size, it is once, few, many or the class of an expanded clone; other rows omit it.

clone_size j_call d_call v_call cdr3_aa cdr3_nt
NA TRBJ1-2 NA TRBV4-1 CASSQPLGGVGGYTF TGCGCCAGCAGCCAACCGCTGGGAGGGGTAGGTGGCTACACCTTC
NA TRBJ1-6 NA TRBV7-9 CASSLDYAGAGSPLHF TGTGCCAGCAGCTTAGATTACGCGGGGGCTGGTTCACCCCTCCACTTT
NA TRBJ1-1 NA TRBV5-1 CASSPTPTGKAFF TGCGCCAGCAGCCCTACCCCCACCGGGAAAGCTTTCTTT
NA TRBJ1-1 TRBD1 TRBV7-3 CASSITPWDSRGKGNTEAFF TGTGCCAGCAGCATAACACCCTGGGACAGCCGGGGGAAGGGGAACACTGAAGCTTTCTTT
NA TRBJ1-6 TRBD1 TRBV7-9 CASTSTGEVNSPLHF TGTGCCAGCACCTCGACAGGGGAAGTGAATTCACCCCTCCACTTT
NA TRBJ1-1 NA TRBV10-3 CAISGGGRVPGNTEAFF TGTGCCATCAGTGGCGGGGGGCGAGTCCCCGGGAACACTGAAGCTTTCTTT
few TRBJ2-6 NA TRBV12-1 CASSFYVRGNVLTF TGTGCCAGCAGCTTTTATGTCCGGGGCAACGTCCTGACTTTC
once TRBJ2-7 TRBD1 TRBV7-3 CASSLGIGQGGGEQYF TGTGCCAGCAGCTTAGGGATCGGACAGGGTGGCGGCGAGCAGTACTTC
NA TRBJ1-2 NA TRBV18 CASSPNFVRGFGYGYTF TGTGCCAGCTCACCCAATTTCGTAAGGGGCTTCGGCTATGGCTACACCTTC
NA TRBJ2-1 TRBD2 TRBV27 CASSLSFLAGYNEQFF TGTGCCAGCAGTTTATCGTTCCTAGCGGGATACAATGAGCAGTTCTTC
NA TRBJ2-7 TRBD2 TRBV5-1 CASSLRLAGRYEQYF TGCGCCAGCAGCTTGAGATTAGCGGGGCGCTACGAGCAGTACTTC
NA TRBJ2-1 NA TRBV21-1 CASSRKRQGKPPYNEQFF TGTGCCAGCAGCAGGAAACGACAGGGGAAACCCCCCTACAATGAGCAGTTCTTC
NA TRBJ2-1 TRBD1 TRBV5-1 CASSSGTGGSYNEQFF TGCGCCAGCAGCTCCGGAACAGGGGGAAGTTACAATGAGCAGTTCTTC
NA TRBJ2-3 TRBD1 TRBV7-3 CASSLYGTGVGGRLTDTQYF TGTGCCAGCAGCTTATACGGAACAGGGGTAGGGGGTCGGCTCACAGATACGCAGTATTTT
NA TRBJ1-3 TRBD1 TRBV29-1 CSVEVHTGAGNTIYF TGCAGCGTTGAAGTCCACACAGGGGCTGGAAACACCATATATTTT
NA TRBJ1-2 NA TRBV28 CASSLWAAGYTF TGTGCCAGCAGTTTATGGGCGGCTGGCTACACCTTC
NA TRBJ1-6 NA TRBV4-1 CASSPRIGSPLHF TGCGCCAGCAGCCCCCGAATCGGGTCACCCCTCCACTTT
few TRBJ2-7 NA TRBV28 CASSLMAAYEQYF TGTGCCAGCAGTTTAATGGCAGCCTACGAGCAGTACTTC
NA TRBJ2-1 NA TRBV11-3 CASNNTGYEQFF TGTGCCAGCAACAATACAGGTTATGAGCAGTTCTTC
NA TRBJ1-1 NA TRBV28 CASSLAGNTEAFF TGTGCCAGCAGCCTAGCCGGGAACACTGAAGCTTTCTTT
NA TRBJ2-7 NA TRBV30 CAAGFSYEQYF TGTGCTGCAGGGTTTTCCTACGAGCAGTACTTC
NA TRBJ2-1 NA TRBV28 CASSFRGLRSLGEQFF TGTGCCAGCAGTTTCAGAGGGTTACGCAGCTTGGGTGAGCAGTTCTTC
NA TRBJ2-5 TRBD2 TRBV5-1 CASSLRTSAATLQETQYF TGCGCCAGCAGCTTAAGGACTAGCGCCGCTACTTTGCAAGAGACCCAGTACTTC
NA TRBJ1-1 NA TRBV5-6 CASSFRGNTEAFF TGTGCCAGCAGCTTCAGGGGGAACACTGAAGCTTTCTTT
few TRBJ1-1 TRBD1 TRBV5-4 CASSLEAGTGANTEAFF TGTGCCAGCAGCTTGGAGGCCGGGACAGGGGCTAACACTGAAGCTTTCTTT
NA TRBJ2-7 TRBD1 TRBV27 CASLPTGGPRKISYEQYF TGTGCCAGCCTCCCTACAGGGGGCCCTAGGAAAATATCCTACGAGCAGTACTTC
NA TRBJ2-1 NA TRBV5-1 CASRSTGIINEQFF TGCGCCAGCAGGTCCACGGGGATCATCAATGAGCAGTTCTTC
NA TRBJ2-7 NA TRBV28 CASSFPQDYEQYF TGTGCCAGCAGTTTCCCACAGGACTACGAGCAGTACTTC
once TRBJ2-1 TRBD2 TRBV27 CASSRPERGGNEQFF TGTGCCAGCAGTCGCCCCGAGCGGGGGGGTAATGAGCAGTTCTTC
NA TRBJ1-2 NA TRBV19 CASSTRQPANYGYTF TGTGCCAGTAGTACCCGACAGCCAGCTAACTATGGCTACACCTTC
NA TRBJ1-2 NA TRBV4-2 CASSLNKGADYGYTF TGTGCCAGCAGCCTCAATAAAGGGGCAGACTATGGCTACACCTTC
once TRBJ1-1 NA TRBV29-1 CSVDPGVLRSTEAFF TGCAGCGTTGACCCAGGGGTTTTGAGGAGCACTGAAGCTTTCTTT
NA TRBJ2-3 NA TRBV29-1 CSLSLVFMERDTQYF TGCAGCCTTAGCTTAGTCTTTATGGAGCGCGATACGCAGTATTTT
NA TRBJ2-2 NA TRBV7-2 CASSFRSGELFF TGTGCCAGCAGCTTCAGATCTGGGGAGCTGTTTTTT
few TRBJ2-7 TRBD2 TRBV5-4 CASKSGGEYEQYF TGTGCCAGCAAGAGCGGGGGGGAATACGAGCAGTACTTC
NA TRBJ1-1 NA TRBV5-6 CASSSDLGPEAFF TGTGCCAGCAGCTCGGACCTGGGGCCTGAAGCTTTCTTT
NA TRBJ1-1 NA TRBV12-5 CASGPGEGNTEAFF TGTGCTAGTGGCCCAGGGGAGGGGAACACTGAAGCTTTCTTT
NA TRBJ2-1 TRBD2 TRBV27 CASRLISGGAYNEQFF TGTGCCAGCAGACTTATTAGCGGGGGGGCCTATAATGAGCAGTTCTTC
NA TRBJ2-7 NA TRBV25-1 CASASGFFYEQYF TGTGCCAGCGCCAGCGGGTTCTTCTACGAGCAGTACTTC
NA TRBJ2-7 NA TRBV29-1 CSVGPRVNEQYF TGCAGCGTTGGGCCCCGGGTAAACGAGCAGTACTTC
NA TRBJ2-1 TRBD2 TRBV6-1 CASSALSSGGSYNEQFF TGTGCCAGCAGTGCTCTTTCTAGCGGGGGATCCTACAATGAGCAGTTCTTC
few TRBJ1-1 NA TRBV7-3 CASSLSGLYRANTEAFF TGTGCCAGCAGCTTAAGTGGTCTGTACAGGGCGAACACTGAAGCTTTCTTT
NA TRBJ2-2 NA TRBV7-9 CASSLIRTRNTGELFF TGTGCCAGCAGCTTAATCAGGACAAGGAACACCGGGGAGCTGTTTTTT
NA TRBJ2-7 TRBD2 TRBV7-7 CASSPQTSGTDYEQYF TGTGCCAGCAGCCCTCAGACTAGCGGGACAGACTACGAGCAGTACTTC
NA TRBJ2-3 NA TRBV2 CASRGPPGKYTDTQYF TGTGCCAGCAGGGGGCCCCCAGGGAAGTACACAGATACGCAGTATTTT
once TRBJ1-4 NA TRBV29-1 CSVEKRRGKMRTNEKLFF TGCAGCGTTGAAAAACGGAGGGGAAAGATGAGGACTAATGAAAAACTGTTTTTT
few TRBJ2-1 TRBD2 TRBV9 CASSVAGRAHNEQFF TGTGCCAGCAGCGTAGCTGGGAGGGCCCATAATGAGCAGTTCTTC
NA TRBJ1-2 NA TRBV2 CASSVMGHPGYTF TGTGCCAGCAGCGTTATGGGACACCCTGGCTACACCTTC
NA TRBJ1-2 NA TRBV5-1 CASSLGGLGYTF TGCGCCAGCAGCTTAGGGGGTCTTGGCTACACCTTC
NA TRBJ2-7 TRBD2 TRBV5-8 CASSFQLSGSGSYEQYF TGTGCCAGCAGTTTTCAACTTAGCGGGAGTGGTTCCTACGAGCAGTACTTC
NA TRBJ2-1 TRBD2 TRBV10-1 CASGTGTSGRDEQFF TGCGCCAGCGGAACCGGGACTAGCGGGAGAGATGAGCAGTTCTTC
NA TRBJ2-7 TRBD2 TRBV13 CASSFGLAGPGEQYF TGTGCCAGCAGCTTCGGACTAGCGGGTCCTGGCGAGCAGTACTTC
NA TRBJ2-2 NA TRBV7-9 CASSSPHDRTLLNTGELFF TGTGCCAGCAGCTCTCCGCACGATCGGACACTCTTGAACACCGGGGAGCTGTTTTTT
NA TRBJ1-2 NA TRBV27 CASSSTVIHGYTF TGTGCCAGCAGTTCGACAGTTATCCATGGCTACACCTTC
NA TRBJ1-1 TRBD1 TRBV20-1 CSAIGQEKAFF TGCAGTGCTATTGGACAGGAAAAAGCTTTCTTT
NA TRBJ1-5 TRBD1 TRBV19 CASSMTGMSNQPQHF TGTGCCAGTAGCATGACAGGGATGAGCAATCAGCCCCAGCATTTT
NA TRBJ2-7 NA TRBV6-1 CAIYVRGAYEQYF TGTGCCATTTACGTCAGGGGTGCCTACGAGCAGTACTTC